The clone carrying this T cell receptor beta chain was counted only a few times. The sample originates from a study of yellow fever vaccine responses in identical twins. TCRdb re-derived calls from the RT-PCR reads in MiXCR, one entry per CDR3 protein. The sample shows 500 to 600 distinct CDR3 sequences, 84% of them seen only once. Germline CDR1 reads MGHRA; CDR2 reads YSYEKL. This CDR3 comprises 15 residues. Trimming took 0 bases from V and 3 from J, leaving 9 bases between them. Sequenced here: T cells from blood (PBMCs), unsorted or a sorted subset (not recorded which), sampled before or after yellow fever vaccination (not recorded which). This clonotype originated in a female donor who received the yellow fever vaccine. The rearrangement links TRBV4-1 to TRBJ1-5; no firm D call. The CDR3 DNA is TGCGCCAGCAGCCAAGATGGCCAGAACAATCAGCCCCAGCATTTT. This gives the protein CASSQDGQNNQPQHF.